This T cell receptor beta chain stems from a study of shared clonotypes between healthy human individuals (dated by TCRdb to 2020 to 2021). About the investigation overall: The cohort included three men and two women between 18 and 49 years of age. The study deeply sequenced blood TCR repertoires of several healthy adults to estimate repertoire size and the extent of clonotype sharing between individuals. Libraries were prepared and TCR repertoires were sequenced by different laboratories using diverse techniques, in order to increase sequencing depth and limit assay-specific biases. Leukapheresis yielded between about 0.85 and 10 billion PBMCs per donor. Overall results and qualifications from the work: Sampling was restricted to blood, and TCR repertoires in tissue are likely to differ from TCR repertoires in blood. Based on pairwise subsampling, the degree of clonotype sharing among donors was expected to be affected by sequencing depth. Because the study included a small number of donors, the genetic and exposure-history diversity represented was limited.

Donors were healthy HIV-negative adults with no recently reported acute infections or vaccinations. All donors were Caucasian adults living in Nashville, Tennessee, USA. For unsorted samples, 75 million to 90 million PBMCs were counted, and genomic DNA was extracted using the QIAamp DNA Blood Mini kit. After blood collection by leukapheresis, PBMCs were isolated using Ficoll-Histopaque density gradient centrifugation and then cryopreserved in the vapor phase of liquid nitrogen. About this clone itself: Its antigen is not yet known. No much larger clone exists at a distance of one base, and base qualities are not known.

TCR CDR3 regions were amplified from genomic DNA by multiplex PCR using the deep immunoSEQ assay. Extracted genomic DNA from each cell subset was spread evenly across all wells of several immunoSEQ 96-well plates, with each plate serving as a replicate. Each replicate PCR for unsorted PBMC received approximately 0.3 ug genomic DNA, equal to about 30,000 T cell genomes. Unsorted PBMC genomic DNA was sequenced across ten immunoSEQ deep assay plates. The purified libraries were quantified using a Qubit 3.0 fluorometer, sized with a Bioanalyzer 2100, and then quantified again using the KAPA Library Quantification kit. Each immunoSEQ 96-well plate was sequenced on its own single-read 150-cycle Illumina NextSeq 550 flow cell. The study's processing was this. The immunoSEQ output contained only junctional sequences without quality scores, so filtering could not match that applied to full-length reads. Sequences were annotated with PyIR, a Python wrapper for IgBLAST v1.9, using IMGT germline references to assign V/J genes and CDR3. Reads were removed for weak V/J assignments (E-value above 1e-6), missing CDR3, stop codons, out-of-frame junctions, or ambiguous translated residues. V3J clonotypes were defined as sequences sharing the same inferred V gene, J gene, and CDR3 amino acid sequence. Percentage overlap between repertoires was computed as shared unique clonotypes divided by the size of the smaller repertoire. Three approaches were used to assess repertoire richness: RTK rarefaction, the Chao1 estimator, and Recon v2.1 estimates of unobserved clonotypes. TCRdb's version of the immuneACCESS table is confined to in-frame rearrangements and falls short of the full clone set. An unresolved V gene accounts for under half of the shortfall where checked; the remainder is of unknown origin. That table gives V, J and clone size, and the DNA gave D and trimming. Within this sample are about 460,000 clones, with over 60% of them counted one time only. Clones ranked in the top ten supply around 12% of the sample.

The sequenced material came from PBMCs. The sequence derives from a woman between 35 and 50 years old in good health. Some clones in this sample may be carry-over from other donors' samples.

The sequenced DNA is TGTGCCAGCAGTAACAGGGGCGACGAAGCTTTCTTT. Its protein is CASSNRGDEAFF. The chain employs TRBV6-1 and TRBJ1-1, with TRBD1 matching 7 junction bases. For this chain, trimming is 5 bases at the V end and 8 bases at the J end, and the number of junction bases without a gene match is 5. The germline V gene supplies CDR1 MNHNS and CDR2 SASEGT. CDR3 length: 12 amino acids, cysteine to phenylalanine. The CDR3 DNA has 36 bases and is translated from base 1.